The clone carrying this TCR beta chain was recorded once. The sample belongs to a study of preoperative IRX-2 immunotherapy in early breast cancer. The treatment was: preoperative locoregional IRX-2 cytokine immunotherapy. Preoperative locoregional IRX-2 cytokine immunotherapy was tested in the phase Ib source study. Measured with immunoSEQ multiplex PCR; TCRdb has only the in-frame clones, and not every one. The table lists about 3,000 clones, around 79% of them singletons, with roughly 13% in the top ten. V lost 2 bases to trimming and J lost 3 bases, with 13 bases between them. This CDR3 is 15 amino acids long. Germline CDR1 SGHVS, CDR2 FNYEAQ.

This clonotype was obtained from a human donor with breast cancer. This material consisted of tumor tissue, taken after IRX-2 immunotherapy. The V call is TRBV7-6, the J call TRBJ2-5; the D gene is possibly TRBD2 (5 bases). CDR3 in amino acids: CASSLNSETKETQYF. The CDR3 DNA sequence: TGTGCCAGCAGCTTAAATAGCGAAACGAAAGAGACCCAGTACTTC.